This T cell receptor beta chain originates from a study of blood T cell repertoires in COVID-19. This CDR3 is built from 16 residues. Trimming left V 5 bases short and J 4 bases short, with 17 bases between. The V gene's germline CDR1 is KGHSH and CDR2 LQKENI. Clones were read by immunoSEQ multiplex PCR, and TCRdb kept only the in-frame ones, dropping some. The sample has over 200,000 clones, 86% seen once. This clone was seen just once. This chain connects TRBV18 to TRBJ1-4; possibly TRBD1 for D (6 bases). Sequenced input: peripheral blood. The TCR originated in a man between 25 and 39 years old who had recovered from COVID-19. CDR3 DNA: TGTGCCAGCTCAACCTACAGGGTCGGGGTTAATGAAAAACTGTTTTTT. Protein product: CASSTYRVGVNEKLFF.